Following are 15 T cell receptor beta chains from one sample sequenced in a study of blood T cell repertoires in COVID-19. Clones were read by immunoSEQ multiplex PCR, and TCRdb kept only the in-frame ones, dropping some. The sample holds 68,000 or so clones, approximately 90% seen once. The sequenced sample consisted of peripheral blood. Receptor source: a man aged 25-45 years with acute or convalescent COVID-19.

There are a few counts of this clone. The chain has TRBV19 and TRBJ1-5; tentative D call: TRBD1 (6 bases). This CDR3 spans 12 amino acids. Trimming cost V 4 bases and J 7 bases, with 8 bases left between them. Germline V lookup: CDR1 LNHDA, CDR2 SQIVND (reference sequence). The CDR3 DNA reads TGTGCCAGTAGTACAGGACAGCAGCCCCAGCATTTT. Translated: CASSTGQQPQHF.

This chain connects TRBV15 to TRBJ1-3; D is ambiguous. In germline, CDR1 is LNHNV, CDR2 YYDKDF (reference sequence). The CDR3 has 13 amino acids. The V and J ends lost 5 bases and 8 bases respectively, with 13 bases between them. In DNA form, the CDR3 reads TGTGCCACCAGCGCCCGAGCGGCGGACACCATATATTTT. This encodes CATSARAADTIYF.

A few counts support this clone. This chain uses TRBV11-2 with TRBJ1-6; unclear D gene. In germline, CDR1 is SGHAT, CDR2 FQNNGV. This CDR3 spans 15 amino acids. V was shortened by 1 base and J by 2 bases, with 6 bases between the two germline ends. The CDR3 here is CASSLAGTYNSPLHF. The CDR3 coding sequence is TGTGCCAGCAGCTTAGCGGGGACCTATAATTCACCCCTCCACTTT.

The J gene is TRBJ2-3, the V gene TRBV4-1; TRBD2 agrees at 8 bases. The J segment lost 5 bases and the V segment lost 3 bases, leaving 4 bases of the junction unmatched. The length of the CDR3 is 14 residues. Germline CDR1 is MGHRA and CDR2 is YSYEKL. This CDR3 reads CASSHGRAVDTQYF. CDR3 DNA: TGCGCCAGCAGCCACGGGAGGGCCGTAGATACGCAGTATTTT.

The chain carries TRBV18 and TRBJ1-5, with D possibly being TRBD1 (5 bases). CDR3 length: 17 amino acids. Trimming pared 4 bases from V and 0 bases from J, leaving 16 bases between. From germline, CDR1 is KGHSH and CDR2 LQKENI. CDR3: CASSRTDSHNSNQPQHF. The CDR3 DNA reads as TGTGCCAGCTCACGAACCGACAGCCATAATAGCAATCAGCCCCAGCATTTT. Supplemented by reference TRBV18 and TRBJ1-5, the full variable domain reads NAGVMQNPRHLVRRRGQEARLRCSPMKGHSHVYWYRQLPEEGLKFMVYLQKENIIDESGMPKERFSAEFPKEGPSILRIQQVVRGDSAAYFCASSRTDSHNSNQPQHFGDGTRLSIL.

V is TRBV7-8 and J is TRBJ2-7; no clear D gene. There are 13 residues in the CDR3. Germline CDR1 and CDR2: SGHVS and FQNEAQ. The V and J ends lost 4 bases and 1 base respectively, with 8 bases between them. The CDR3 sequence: CASSSSGSYEQYF. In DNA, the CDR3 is TGTGCCAGCAGCTCCTCAGGTTCCTACGAGCAGTACTTC. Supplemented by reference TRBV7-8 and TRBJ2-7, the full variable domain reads GAGVSQSPRYKVAKRGQDVALRCDPISGHVSLFWYQQALGQGPEFLTYFQNEAQLDKSGLPSDRFFAERPEGSVSTLKIQRTQQEDSAVYLCASSSSGSYEQYFGPGTRLTVT.

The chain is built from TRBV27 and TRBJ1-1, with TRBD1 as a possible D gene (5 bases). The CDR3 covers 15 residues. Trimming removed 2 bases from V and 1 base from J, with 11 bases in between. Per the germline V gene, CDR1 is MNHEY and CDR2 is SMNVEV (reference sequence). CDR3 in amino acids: CASSLLPGGNTEAFF. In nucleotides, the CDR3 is TGTGCCAGCAGTTTACTGCCGGGGGGGAACACTGAAGCTTTCTTT.

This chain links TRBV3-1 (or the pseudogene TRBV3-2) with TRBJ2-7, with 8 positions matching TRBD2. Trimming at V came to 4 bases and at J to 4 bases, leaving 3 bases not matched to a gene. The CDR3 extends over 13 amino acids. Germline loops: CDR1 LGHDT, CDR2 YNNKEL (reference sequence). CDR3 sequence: CASSRAGGYEQYF. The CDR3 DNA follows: TGTGCCAGCAGCCGGGCGGGAGGATACGAGCAGTACTTC.

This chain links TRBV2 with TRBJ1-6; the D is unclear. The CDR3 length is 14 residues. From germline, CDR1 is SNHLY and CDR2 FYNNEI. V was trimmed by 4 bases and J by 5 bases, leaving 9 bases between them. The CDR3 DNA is TGTGCCAGCAGTGCACAGTACGATAATTCACCCCTCCACTTT. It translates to CASSAQYDNSPLHF.

The CDR3 coding sequence is TGTGCCAGCTCACCGCCGCAACAGGGTGAAGCTTTCTTT. This translates into CASSPPQQGEAFF. This sequence joins TRBV18 and TRBJ1-1; weak D call: TRBD1 (6 bases). V was clipped by 3 bases and J by 7 bases, with 12 bases between them. Germline lookup yields CDR1 KGHSH and CDR2 LQKENI. The CDR3 runs to 13 residues.

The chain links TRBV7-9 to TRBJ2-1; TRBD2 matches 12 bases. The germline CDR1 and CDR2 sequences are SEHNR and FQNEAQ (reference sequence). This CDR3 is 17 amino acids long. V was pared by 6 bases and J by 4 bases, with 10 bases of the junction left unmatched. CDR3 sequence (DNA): TGTGCCAGCAGGCCCCACCCCCTAGCGGGAGGGTACAATGAGCAGTTCTTC. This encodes CASRPHPLAGGYNEQFF.

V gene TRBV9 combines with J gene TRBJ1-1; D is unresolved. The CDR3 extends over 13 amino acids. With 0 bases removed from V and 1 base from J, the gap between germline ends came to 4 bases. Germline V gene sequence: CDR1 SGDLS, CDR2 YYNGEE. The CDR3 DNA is TGTGCCAGCAGCGTAGCCCAGAACACTGAAGCTTTCTTT. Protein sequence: CASSVAQNTEAFF.

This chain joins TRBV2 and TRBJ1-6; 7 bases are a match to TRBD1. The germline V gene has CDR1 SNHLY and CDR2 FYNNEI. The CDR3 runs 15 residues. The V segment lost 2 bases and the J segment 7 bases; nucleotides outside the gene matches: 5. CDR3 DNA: TGTGCCAGCAGTGAACATGGACAGGTCAATTCACCCCTCCACTTT. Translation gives CASSEHGQVNSPLHF.

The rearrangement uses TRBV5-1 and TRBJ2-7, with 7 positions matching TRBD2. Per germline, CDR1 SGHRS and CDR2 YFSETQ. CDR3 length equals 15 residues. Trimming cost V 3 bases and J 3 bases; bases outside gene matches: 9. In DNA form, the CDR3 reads TGCGCCAGCAGCTGGTTCGGGGGAGGGAACTACGAGCAGTACTTC. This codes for CASSWFGGGNYEQYF.

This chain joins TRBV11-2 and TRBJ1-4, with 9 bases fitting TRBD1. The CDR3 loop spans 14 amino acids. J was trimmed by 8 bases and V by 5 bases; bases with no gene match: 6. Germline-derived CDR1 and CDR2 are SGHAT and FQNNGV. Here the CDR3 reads CASSPDRGREKLFF. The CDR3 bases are TGTGCCAGCAGCCCGGACAGGGGAAGAGAAAAACTGTTTTTT.